This T cell receptor (beta chain) originates from a study of blood T cell repertoires in COVID-19. TCRdb's table, derived via immunoSEQ multiplex PCR, lists solely in-frame clones and lacks some. Of fewer than 300,000 clones in the sample, around 89% were seen once. Looked up from germline, CDR1 is LGHDT and CDR2 is YNNKEL (reference sequence). The CDR3 has 19 residues. V shed 0 bases, J shed 8 bases, and the junction held 13 bases outside the gene matches. The sequenced sample consisted of PBMCs or T cells enriched from blood (not recorded which). This TCR was recovered from a man between 40 and 49 years old who had recovered from COVID-19. The rearrangement joins TRBV3-1 (or the pseudogene TRBV3-2) to TRBJ2-1; TRBD2 matches 13 bases. Here the CDR3 reads CASSQDLPLAGGSFDEQFF. Here the CDR3 DNA reads TGTGCCAGCAGCCAAGATCTCCCACTAGCGGGGGGGTCTTTCGATGAGCAGTTCTTC.